There are a few counts of the clone carrying this T cell receptor (beta chain). The data stem from a study of blood T cell repertoires in COVID-19. Turning to the study itself: Acute and convalescent COVID-19 samples came from the United States, Italy and Spain.

Repertoires were generated with immunoSEQ multiplex PCR, while TCRdb's copy carries only in-frame clones and drops some. The data contain 210,000 or so clones, around 82% of them singletons. Germline lookup yields CDR1 SGHTA and CDR2 FQGNSA. Trimming pared 8 bases from V and 7 bases from J, leaving 17 bases between. The CDR3 consists of 14 residues. Those designated as exposed participants met a COVID-19 case within 2 weeks before study entry. The source of this sequence is a woman in her fifties or sixties who had been exposed to COVID-19. V and J are TRBV7-2 and TRBJ2-2; D is perhaps TRBD2 (5 bases). What was sequenced was PBMCs or T cells enriched from blood (not recorded which). In DNA, the CDR3 is TGTGCCAGCGCCTCGTCGGGGAGAGGCGGGGAGCTGTTTTTT. The encoded protein is CASASSGRGGELFF.